This T cell receptor beta chain emerged from a study of blood T cell repertoires in COVID-19. Participant reports of clinical history set cohort assignment. In germline, CDR1 is SGHRS, CDR2 YFSETQ. Deletions cut 4 bases from V and 7 bases from J, with 20 bases between. The CDR3 is 16 residues long. Repertoires were generated with immunoSEQ multiplex PCR, while TCRdb's copy carries only in-frame clones and drops some. The sample contains 200,000 or so clones, more than 75% of which appear only once. This clone has a single count. What was sequenced was PBMCs or T cells enriched from blood (not recorded which). The chain employs TRBV5-1 and TRBJ2-2; a weak D match, TRBD1 (6 bases). The TCR comes from a man aged 30 to 39 in a cohort exposed to, infected with or recovered from COVID-19 (not recorded which). As DNA, the CDR3 is TGCGCCAGCAGCCTGTACGGGGACACTCGGAGCGGGGAGCTGTTTTTT. This codes for CASSLYGDTRSGELFF. Complete variable domain (other parts from reference TRBV5-1 and TRBJ2-2): KAGVTQTPRYLIKTRGQQVTLSCSPISGHRSVSWYQQTPGQGLQFLFEYFSETQRNKGNFPGRFSGRQFSNSRSEMNVSTLELGDSALYLCASSLYGDTRSGELFFGEGSRLTVL.